These 27 T cell receptor beta chains share one sample of origin, sequenced in a study of blood T cell repertoires in COVID-19. Libraries were prepared by immunoSEQ multiplex PCR; TCRdb keeps only in-frame clonotypes and omits some of them. The sample yields over 300,000 clones, 70% to 90% seen once. Sequencing input: PBMCs or T cells enriched from blood (not recorded which). The receptors stem from a woman aged 40 to 49 who had recovered from COVID-19.

The chain has TRBV6-6 and TRBJ2-4; D ambiguous. Germline V gene sequence: CDR1 MNHNY, CDR2 SVGAGI (reference sequence). This CDR3 region has 15 residues. The V and J ends lost 5 bases and 8 bases respectively, with 19 bases between them. The chain's CDR3 is CASSPEALGLDIQYF. CDR3 DNA: TGTGCCAGCAGTCCCGAGGCCTTGGGTTTAGACATTCAGTACTTC.

The count of this clone is one. The chain couples TRBV18 to TRBJ1-4, with D unresolved. CDR1 and CDR2 (germline): KGHSH, LQKENI. The CDR3 has 12 amino acids. V was cut by 3 bases and J by 10 bases, with 9 bases left in between. The CDR3 bases are TGTGCCAGCTCACCGGATACGGGAAAACTGTTTTTT. It translates to CASSPDTGKLFF.

This chain links TRBV7-3 with TRBJ2-3; 7 bases agree with TRBD2. With V trimmed by 4 bases and J by 4 bases, 8 bases remained unmatched. The CDR3 is 15 amino acids. Germline CDR1 and CDR2: SGHTA and FQGTGA. The CDR3 region is CASSSGDYSADTQYF. The CDR3 region has the DNA TGTGCCAGCAGCTCCGGGGACTATAGCGCAGATACGCAGTATTTT.

The count of this clone is one. This chain links TRBV3-1 (or the pseudogene TRBV3-2) with TRBJ1-2; weak D call: TRBD1 (5 bases). V was shortened by 4 bases and J by 6 bases, with 15 bases between the two germline ends. The CDR3 loop spans 14 amino acids. Germline CDR1 is LGHDT and CDR2 is YNNKEL (reference sequence). CDR3 in amino acids: CASSPWDRGNGYTF. CDR3 sequence (DNA): TGTGCCAGCAGCCCTTGGGACCGCGGGAATGGCTACACCTTC.

The rearrangement links TRBV3-1 (or the pseudogene TRBV3-2) to TRBJ1-2; the D is unclear. This CDR3 is 15 amino acids long. Trimming stripped 0 bases from V and 4 bases from J, with 12 bases between. The germline V gene has CDR1 LGHDT and CDR2 YNNKEL (reference sequence). DNA of the CDR3: TGTGCCAGCAGCCAAGAGGCCGAGGTTGTCTATGGCTACACCTTC. Encoded protein: CASSQEAEVVYGYTF.

The V call is TRBV6-5, the J call TRBJ2-7, with D perhaps TRBD2 (6 bases). Trimming pared 5 bases from V and 1 base from J, leaving 12 bases between. This CDR3 spans 14 amino acids. Germline-derived CDR1 and CDR2 are MNHEY and SVGAGI. CDR3 coding DNA: TGTGCCAGCAGTCAGGGAGGCCCGTCCTACGAGCAGTACTTC. Its translation: CASSQGGPSYEQYF.

DNA of the CDR3: TGTGCCAGCAGCCATAAACAGGGGGCGTACTCCTACGAGCAGTACTTC. This sequence encodes CASSHKQGAYSYEQYF. The chain joins TRBV3-1 (or the pseudogene TRBV3-2) to TRBJ2-7; TRBD1 agrees at 9 bases. This CDR3 contains 16 residues. Germline CDR1 reads LGHDT; CDR2 reads YNNKEL (reference sequence). V dropped 3 bases and J dropped 0; count of bases not matched to a gene: 6.

This clone has only a few counts. Mismatch with germline at one junction end may stem from a read error. The genes are TRBV7-7 and TRBJ2-3; 10 bases agree with TRBD1. This CDR3 comprises 14 residues. CDR1 SSHAT and CDR2 FNYEAQ come from the germline V gene (reference sequence). The CDR3, as DNA: TGTGCTAGCAGCTCCGGGACAGGGGTGGATACGCAGTATTTT. Its protein product is CASSSGTGVDTQYF.

This chain uses TRBV2 with TRBJ1-1; TRBD1 aligns across 9 bases. The CDR3 length is 14 residues. CDR1 is SNHLY and CDR2 is FYNNEI in the germline V gene. The V and J ends lost 1 base and 5 bases, in that order; junction bases with no gene match: 2. The CDR3: CASSEVGQGTEAFF. The CDR3, as DNA: TGTGCCAGCAGTGAAGTGGGACAGGGTACTGAAGCTTTCTTT.

This chain links TRBV27 with TRBJ1-1, with D possibly TRBD1 on 6 matching bases. CDR1 and CDR2 (germline): MNHEY, SMNVEV (reference sequence). V shed 3 bases and J shed 7 bases, with 12 bases lying between them. The CDR3 sequence is 13 residues long. CDR3 sequence reads: CASSLRGSYEAFF. CDR3 bases: TGTGCCAGCAGTTTGAGGGGGTCATATGAAGCTTTCTTT.

This chain links TRBV24-1 with TRBJ1-4, with 7 bases lining up with TRBD1. The germline V gene has CDR1 KGHDR and CDR2 SFDVKD. V was pared by 1 base and J by 5 bases, with 3 bases of the junction left unmatched. The CDR3 is 15 residues long. The CDR3 DNA sequence: TGTGCCACCAGTGATTTTCGACAGGGAAATGAAAAACTGTTTTTT. This translates into CATSDFRQGNEKLFF.

The chain carries TRBV9 and TRBJ2-5; D gene unclear. The CDR3 runs to 14 residues. The V gene lost 0 bases and the J gene lost 1 base, with 7 bases spanning the gap. Germline CDR1 reads SGDLS; CDR2 reads YYNGEE. The CDR3 protein is CASSVDGIQETQYF. CDR3 nucleotides: TGTGCCAGCAGCGTAGATGGCATCCAAGAGACCCAGTACTTC.

The chain is built from TRBV29-1 and TRBJ1-3, with 9 bases identical to TRBD1. The V gene's germline CDR1 is SQVTM and CDR2 ANQGSEA. V shed 6 bases and J 4 bases; nucleotides not matched to a gene: 4. The CDR3 is made up of 13 amino acids. Here the CDR3 DNA reads TGCAGCGTGGGGACAGGGCCCGGAAACACCATATATTTT. It translates to CSVGTGPGNTIYF.

The V and J genes are TRBV24-1 and TRBJ1-2; no definite D call. V lost 3 bases to trimming and J lost 4 bases, with 23 bases between them. Germline-derived CDR1 and CDR2 are KGHDR and SFDVKD. The CDR3 runs to 18 residues. CDR3 amino acids: CATSDPGGSAEGLYGYTF. As DNA, the CDR3 is TGTGCCACCAGTGATCCGGGAGGGTCGGCAGAAGGGCTCTATGGCTACACCTTC.

The CDR3 is CASSQDRSGETQYF. Written as DNA, the CDR3 is TGTGCCAGCAGCCAAGATCGGTCGGGGGAGACCCAGTACTTC. This chain uses TRBV14 with TRBJ2-5, with D possibly being TRBD2 (5 bases). The CDR3 loop spans 14 amino acids. CDR1 and CDR2 from the germline V gene are SGHDN and FVKESK. V was cut by 0 bases and J by 5 bases, with 10 bases left in between.

The rearrangement uses TRBV4-3 and TRBJ2-3; tentatively, D is TRBD1 (6 bases). The CDR3 is 16 amino acids. Trimming shortened V by 0 bases and J by 2 bases, and 12 bases separated the two germline ends. Germline V gives CDR1 LGHNA, CDR2 YSLEER. CDR3 coding DNA: TGCGCCAGCAGCCAAGAACAGGGTGGGAACACAGATACGCAGTATTTT. This encodes CASSQEQGGNTDTQYF.

The J gene is TRBJ2-3, the V gene TRBV15; TRBD1 agrees at 7 bases. Germline CDR1 LNHNV, CDR2 YYDKDF (reference sequence). CDR3 length: 13 residues. Trimming removed 5 bases from V and 6 bases from J; junction bases left unmatched: 5. The CDR3 DNA sequence: TGTGCCACCAGCCTGAACAGGGGTGATACGCAGTATTTT. It is translated as CATSLNRGDTQYF. Supplemented by reference TRBV15 and TRBJ2-3, the full variable domain reads DAMVIQNPRYQVTQFGKPVTLSCSQTLNHNVMYWYQQKSSQAPKLLFHYYDKDFNNEADTPDNFQSRRPNTSFCFLDIRSPGLGDTAMYLCATSLNRGDTQYFGPGTRLTVL.

V and J are TRBV3-1 (or the pseudogene TRBV3-2) and TRBJ1-2; the match to TRBD1 covers 7 bases. The CDR3 covers 14 residues. V gave up 1 base and J gave up 4 bases; unmatched junction bases: 3. Germline CDR1 and CDR2: LGHDT and YNNKEL (reference sequence). CDR3 residues: CASSQVGTAYGYTF. CDR3 DNA sequence: TGTGCCAGCAGCCAAGTCGGGACAGCCTATGGCTACACCTTC.

The chain is built from TRBV18 and TRBJ1-1; 7 bases are shared with TRBD1. The CDR3 spans 14 residues. V lost 5 bases, J lost 4 bases, and 7 bases stayed unmatched. CDR1 is KGHSH, CDR2 LQKENI, per germline. The CDR3 sequence: CASSSTGTATEAFF. For the CDR3, the DNA is TGTGCCAGCTCATCGACAGGGACTGCCACTGAAGCTTTCTTT.

This clone was recorded a few times. The rearrangement links TRBV6-4 to TRBJ2-1; TRBD2 aligns across 8 bases. CDR1 and CDR2 (germline): MRHNA, SNTAGT. CDR3 size: 15 residues. After removal of 5 bases from V and 8 bases from J, the junction contained 11 bases not matched to a gene. The CDR3 bases are TGTGCCAGCAGTCCAAGCGGGAGTACTGGCGATGAGCAGTTCTTC. Amino acids: CASSPSGSTGDEQFF.

The V and J genes are TRBV7-9 and TRBJ2-2; unclear D gene. The V end was cut by 1 base, the J end by 6 bases, with 9 bases between. Germline V CDR1 and CDR2: SEHNR, FQNEAQ (reference sequence). The CDR3 covers 14 residues. In DNA form, the CDR3 reads TGTGCCAGCAGCTTAGATAGCCCACCCGGGGAGCTGTTTTTT. It translates to CASSLDSPPGELFF.

The V call is TRBV11-3, the J call TRBJ2-3, with 7 bases lining up with TRBD2. CDR1 and CDR2 from the germline V gene are SGHNT and YENEEA. V gave up 4 bases and J gave up 8 bases; unmatched junction bases: 3. The CDR3 contains 12 residues. The CDR3 here is CASSSGGITQYF. The CDR3 DNA sequence: TGTGCCAGCAGCTCGGGGGGAATTACGCAGTATTTT.

The chain employs TRBV5-1 and TRBJ1-2; D might be TRBD1 (6 bases). Germline V gene data show CDR1 as SGHRS and CDR2 as YFSETQ. The V and J ends lost 0 bases and 7 bases respectively, with 13 bases between them. This CDR3 region has 14 residues. CDR3 bases: TGCGCCAGCAGCTTGGAGGGGGGGACCCTTGGCTACACCTTC. Its protein product is CASSLEGGTLGYTF.

CDR3 DNA sequence: TGTGCCAGCAGCCGGACTAGACCAACCGGGGAGCTGTTTTTT. It yields the protein CASSRTRPTGELFF. The chain joins TRBV11-3 to TRBJ2-2; 7 bases are a match to TRBD2. The CDR3 spans 14 residues. Unmatched junction bases numbered 5, after V lost 5 bases and J lost 5 bases. Per the germline V gene, CDR1 is SGHNT and CDR2 is YENEEA.

The chain has TRBV30 and TRBJ1-2; a possible D gene is TRBD1 (6 bases). Trimming took 4 bases from V and 7 from J, leaving 16 bases between them. Germline CDR1 and CDR2: GTSNPN and SVGIG (reference sequence). The CDR3 spans 13 residues. The CDR3 spells CAWTVGGGAGYTF. The DNA of the CDR3 is TGTGCCTGGACTGTGGGAGGGGGTGCTGGCTACACCTTC.

This sequence joins TRBV19 and TRBJ2-1, with 7 bases lining up with TRBD1. Germline V gene sequence: CDR1 LNHDA, CDR2 SQIVND (reference sequence). The CDR3 spans 13 residues. With 4 bases clipped from V and 9 bases from J, the junction kept 6 bases outside the gene matches. CDR3 nucleotide sequence: TGTGCCAGTAGTACGGACAGGTGGGGTGAGCAGTTCTTC. It is translated as CASSTDRWGEQFF.

The rearrangement joins TRBV7-2 to TRBJ1-4, with 7 nucleotides matching TRBD1. Trimming cost V 1 base and J 6 bases; bases outside gene matches: 8. The CDR3 covers 16 residues. Germline V gene lookup returns CDR1 SGHTA and CDR2 FQGNSA. The CDR3 spells CASSLGPTGSYEKLFF. Written as DNA, the CDR3 is TGTGCCAGCAGCTTAGGACCGACAGGGAGCTATGAAAAACTGTTTTTT.